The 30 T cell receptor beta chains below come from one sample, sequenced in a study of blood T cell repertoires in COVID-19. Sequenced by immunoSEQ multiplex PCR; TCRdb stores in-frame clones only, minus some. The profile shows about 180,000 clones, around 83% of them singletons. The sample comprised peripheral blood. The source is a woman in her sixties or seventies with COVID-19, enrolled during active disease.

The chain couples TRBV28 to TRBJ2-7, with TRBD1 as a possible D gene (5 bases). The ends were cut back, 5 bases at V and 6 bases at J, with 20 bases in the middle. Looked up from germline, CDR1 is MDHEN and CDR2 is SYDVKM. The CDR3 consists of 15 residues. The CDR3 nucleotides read TGTGCCAGCAGTCCACCTCCAGGGCTCCTAGGCGAGCAGTACTTC. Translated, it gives CASSPPPGLLGEQYF.

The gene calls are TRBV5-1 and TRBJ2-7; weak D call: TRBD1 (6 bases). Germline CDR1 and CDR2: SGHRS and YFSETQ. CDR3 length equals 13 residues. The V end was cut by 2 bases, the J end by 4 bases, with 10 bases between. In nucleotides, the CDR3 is TGCGCCAGCAGCTTCGGACAGCATTACGAGCAGTACTTC. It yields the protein CASSFGQHYEQYF.

The CDR3 sequence is CASSLAAQGRWDYGYTF. CDR3 DNA: TGTGCCAGCAGCTTGGCCGCGCAGGGGAGATGGGACTATGGCTACACCTTC. The rearrangement joins TRBV5-6 to TRBJ1-2; weak D call: TRBD1 (6 bases). V shed 0 bases and J shed 3 bases, with 18 bases lying between them. Germline loops: CDR1 SGHDT, CDR2 YYEEEE. The CDR3 sequence is 17 residues long.

The CDR3: CASIRVGSNQPQHF. For the CDR3, the DNA is TGTGCCAGCATCAGGGTTGGTAGCAATCAGCCCCAGCATTTT. J is TRBJ1-5 and V is TRBV6-5; maybe TRBD1 (5 bases). The CDR3 consists of 14 residues. Germline V lookup: CDR1 MNHEY, CDR2 SVGAGI. Trimming pared 7 bases from V and 0 bases from J, leaving 10 bases between.

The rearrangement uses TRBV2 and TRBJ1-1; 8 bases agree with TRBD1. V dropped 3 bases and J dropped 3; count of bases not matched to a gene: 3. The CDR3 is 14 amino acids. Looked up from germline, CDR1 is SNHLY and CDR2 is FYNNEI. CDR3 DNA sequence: TGTGCCAGCAGTGACAGGGGGCCGTACACTGAAGCTTTCTTT. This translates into CASSDRGPYTEAFF.

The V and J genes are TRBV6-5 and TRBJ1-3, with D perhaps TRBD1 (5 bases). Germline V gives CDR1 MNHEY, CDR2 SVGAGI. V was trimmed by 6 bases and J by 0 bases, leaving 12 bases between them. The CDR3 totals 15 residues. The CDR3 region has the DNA TGTGCCAGCAGACAAGACAGTACCTCTGGAAACACCATATATTTT. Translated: CASRQDSTSGNTIYF.

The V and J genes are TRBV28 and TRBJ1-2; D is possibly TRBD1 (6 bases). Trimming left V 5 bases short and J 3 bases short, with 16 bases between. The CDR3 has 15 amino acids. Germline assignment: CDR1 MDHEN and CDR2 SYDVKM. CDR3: CASSQGFSRHYGYTF. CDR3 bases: TGTGCCAGCAGTCAGGGGTTTTCCCGGCACTATGGCTACACCTTC.

As DNA, the CDR3 is TGCGCCAGCAGCCCGGGACAGCTTACGAACACCGGGGAGCTGTTTTTT. It codes for CASSPGQLTNTGELFF. The chain has TRBV5-1 and TRBJ2-2; TRBD1 agrees at 7 bases. Germline V gene lookup returns CDR1 SGHRS and CDR2 YFSETQ. V shed 4 bases, J shed 0 bases, and the junction held 6 bases outside the gene matches. The CDR3 spans 16 residues. Supplemented by reference TRBV5-1 and TRBJ2-2, the full variable domain reads KAGVTQTPRYLIKTRGQQVTLSCSPISGHRSVSWYQQTPGQGLQFLFEYFSETQRNKGNFPGRFSGRQFSNSRSEMNVSTLELGDSALYLCASSPGQLTNTGELFFGEGSRLTVL.

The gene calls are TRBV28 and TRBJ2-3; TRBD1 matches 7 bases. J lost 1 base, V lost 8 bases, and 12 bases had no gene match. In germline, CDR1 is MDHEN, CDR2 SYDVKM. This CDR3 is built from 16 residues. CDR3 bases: TGTGCCAGCCTCCCTCCCCTAGGACAGGGCACAGATACGCAGTATTTT. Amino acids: CASLPPLGQGTDTQYF.

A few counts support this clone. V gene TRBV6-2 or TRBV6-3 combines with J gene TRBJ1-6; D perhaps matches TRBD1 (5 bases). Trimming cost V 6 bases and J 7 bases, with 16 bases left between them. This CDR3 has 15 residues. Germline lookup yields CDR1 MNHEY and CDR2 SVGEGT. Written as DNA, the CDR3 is TGTGCCAGCAGCCATGGACAAGGTCGGAATTCACCCCTCCACTTT. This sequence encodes CASSHGQGRNSPLHF.

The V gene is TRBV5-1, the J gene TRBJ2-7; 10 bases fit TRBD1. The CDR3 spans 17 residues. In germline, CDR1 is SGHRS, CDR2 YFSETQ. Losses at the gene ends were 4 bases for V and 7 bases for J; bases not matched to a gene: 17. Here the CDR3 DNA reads TGCGCCAGCAGCGGCCGACAGGGGGCTTCTTTAGCGGGGGAGCAGTACTTC. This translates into CASSGRQGASLAGEQYF.

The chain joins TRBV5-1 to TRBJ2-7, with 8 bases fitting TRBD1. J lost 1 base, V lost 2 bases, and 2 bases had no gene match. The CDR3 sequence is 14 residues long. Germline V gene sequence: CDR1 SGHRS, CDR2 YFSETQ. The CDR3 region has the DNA TGCGCCAGCAGCTTTCGGACAGGGTCCTACGAGCAGTACTTC. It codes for CASSFRTGSYEQYF.

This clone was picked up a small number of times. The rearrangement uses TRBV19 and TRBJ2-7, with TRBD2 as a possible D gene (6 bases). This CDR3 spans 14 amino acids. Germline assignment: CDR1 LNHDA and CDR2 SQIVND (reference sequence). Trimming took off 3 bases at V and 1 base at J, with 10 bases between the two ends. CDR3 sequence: CASSMGRGSYEQYF. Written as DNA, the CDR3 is TGTGCCAGTAGTATGGGACGGGGGTCCTACGAGCAGTACTTC.

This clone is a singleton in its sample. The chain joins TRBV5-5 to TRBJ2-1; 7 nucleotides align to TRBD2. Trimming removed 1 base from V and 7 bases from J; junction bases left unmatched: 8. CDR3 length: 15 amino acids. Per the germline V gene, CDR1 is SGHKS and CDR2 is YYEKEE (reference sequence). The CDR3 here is CASSLMGGPENEQFF. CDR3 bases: TGTGCCAGCAGCTTGATGGGAGGGCCGGAGAATGAGCAGTTCTTC.

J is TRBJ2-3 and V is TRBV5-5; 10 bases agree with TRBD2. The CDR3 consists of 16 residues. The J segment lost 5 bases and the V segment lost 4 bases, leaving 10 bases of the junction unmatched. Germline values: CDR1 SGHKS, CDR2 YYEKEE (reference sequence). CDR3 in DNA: TGTGCCAGCAGCCGAGACCCTAGCGGGAGAGGAGATACGCAGTATTTT. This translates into CASSRDPSGRGDTQYF.

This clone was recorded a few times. The CDR3 region has the DNA TGTGCCAGCAGTTTCACAGGGAATTCACCCCTCCACTTT. Amino acid sequence: CASSFTGNSPLHF. The V and J genes are TRBV27 and TRBJ1-6, with a weak D call TRBD1 (6 bases). The V and J ends lost 3 bases and 7 bases respectively, with 7 bases between them. The CDR3 has 13 amino acids. CDR1 MNHEY and CDR2 SMNVEV come from the germline V gene (reference sequence).

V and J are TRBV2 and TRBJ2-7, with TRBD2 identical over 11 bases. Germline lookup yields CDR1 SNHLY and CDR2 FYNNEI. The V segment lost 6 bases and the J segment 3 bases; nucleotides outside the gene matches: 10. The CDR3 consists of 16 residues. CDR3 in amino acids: CASRSSTSGKYYEQYF. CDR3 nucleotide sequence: TGTGCCAGCAGAAGCTCGACTAGCGGGAAGTACTACGAGCAGTACTTC.

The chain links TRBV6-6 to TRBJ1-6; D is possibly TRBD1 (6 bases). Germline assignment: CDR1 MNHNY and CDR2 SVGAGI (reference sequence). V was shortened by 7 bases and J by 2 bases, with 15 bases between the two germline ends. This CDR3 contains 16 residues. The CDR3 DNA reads TGTGCCAGCAATATAAACAGGGCTCCCTATAATTCACCCCTCCACTTT. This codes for CASNINRAPYNSPLHF.

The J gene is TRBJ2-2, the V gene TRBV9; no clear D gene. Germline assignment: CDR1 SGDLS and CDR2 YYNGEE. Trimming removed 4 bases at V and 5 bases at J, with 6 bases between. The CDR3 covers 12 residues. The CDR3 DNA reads TGTGCCAGCAGCCGGGTGACCGGGGAGCTGTTTTTT. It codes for CASSRVTGELFF. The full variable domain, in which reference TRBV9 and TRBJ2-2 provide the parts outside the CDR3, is DSGVTQTPKHLITATGQRVTLRCSPRSGDLSVYWYQQSLDQGLQFLIQYYNGEERAKGNILERFSAQQFPDLHSELNLSSLELGDSALYFCASSRVTGELFFGEGSRLTVL.

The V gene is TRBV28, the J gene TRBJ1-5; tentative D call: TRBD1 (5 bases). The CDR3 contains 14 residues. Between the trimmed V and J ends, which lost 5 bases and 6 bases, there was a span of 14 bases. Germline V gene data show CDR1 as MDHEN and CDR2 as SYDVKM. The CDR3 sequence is CASSPGGSIQPQHF. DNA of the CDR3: TGTGCCAGCAGTCCGGGGGGTTCTATTCAGCCCCAGCATTTT. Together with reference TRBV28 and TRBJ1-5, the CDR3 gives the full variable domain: DVKVTQSSRYLVKRTGEKVFLECVQDMDHENMFWYRQDPGLGLRLIYFSYDVKMKEKGDIPEGYSVSREKKERFSLILESASTNQTSMYLCASSPGGSIQPQHFGDGTRLSIL.

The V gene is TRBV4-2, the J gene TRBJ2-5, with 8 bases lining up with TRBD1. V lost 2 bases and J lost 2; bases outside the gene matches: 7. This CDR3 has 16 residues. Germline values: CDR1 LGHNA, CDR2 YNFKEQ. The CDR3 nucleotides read TGTGCCAGCAGCCAAATTGGGACAGGAGCTCAAGAGACCCAGTACTTC. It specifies CASSQIGTGAQETQYF.

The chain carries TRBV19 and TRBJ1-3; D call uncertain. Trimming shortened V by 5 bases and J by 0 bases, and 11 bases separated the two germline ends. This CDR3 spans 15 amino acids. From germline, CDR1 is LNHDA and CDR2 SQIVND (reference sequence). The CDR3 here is CASSGQARSGNTIYF. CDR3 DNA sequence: TGTGCCAGTAGTGGGCAGGCCCGCTCTGGAAACACCATATATTTT.

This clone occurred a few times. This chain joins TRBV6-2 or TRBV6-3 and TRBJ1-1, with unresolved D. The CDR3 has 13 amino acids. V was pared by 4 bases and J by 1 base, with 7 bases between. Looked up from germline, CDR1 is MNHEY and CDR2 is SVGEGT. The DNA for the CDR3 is TGTGCCAGCAGTTCAGGAAAGAACACTGAAGCTTTCTTT. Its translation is CASSSGKNTEAFF.

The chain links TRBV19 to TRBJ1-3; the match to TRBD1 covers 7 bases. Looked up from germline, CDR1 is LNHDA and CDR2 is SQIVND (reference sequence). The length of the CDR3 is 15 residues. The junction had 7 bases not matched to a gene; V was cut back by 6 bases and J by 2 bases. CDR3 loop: CASRQTGFTGNTIYF. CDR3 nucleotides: TGTGCCAGTAGACAGACAGGGTTTACTGGAAACACCATATATTTT.

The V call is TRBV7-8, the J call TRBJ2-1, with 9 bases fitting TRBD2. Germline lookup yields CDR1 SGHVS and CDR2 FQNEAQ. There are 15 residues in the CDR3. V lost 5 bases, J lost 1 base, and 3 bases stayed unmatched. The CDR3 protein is CASSPTSGSYNEQFF. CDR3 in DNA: TGTGCCAGCAGCCCTACTAGCGGGTCCTACAATGAGCAGTTCTTC. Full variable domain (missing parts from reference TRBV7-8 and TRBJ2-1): GAGVSQSPRYKVAKRGQDVALRCDPISGHVSLFWYQQALGQGPEFLTYFQNEAQLDKSGLPSDRFFAERPEGSVSTLKIQRTQQEDSAVYLCASSPTSGSYNEQFFGPGTRLTVL.

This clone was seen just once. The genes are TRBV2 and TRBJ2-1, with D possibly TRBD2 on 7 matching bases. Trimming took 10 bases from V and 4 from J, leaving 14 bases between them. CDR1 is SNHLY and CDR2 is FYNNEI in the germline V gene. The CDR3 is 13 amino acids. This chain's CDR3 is CAKGGEGYNEQFF. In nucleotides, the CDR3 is TGTGCCAAAGGGGGGGAGGGGTACAATGAGCAGTTCTTC.

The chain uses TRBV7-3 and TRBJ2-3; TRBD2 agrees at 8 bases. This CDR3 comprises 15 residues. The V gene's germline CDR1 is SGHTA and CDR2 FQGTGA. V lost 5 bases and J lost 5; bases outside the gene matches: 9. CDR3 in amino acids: CASSQVPLAGDTQYF. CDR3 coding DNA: TGTGCCAGCAGCCAGGTCCCGCTAGCGGGAGATACGCAGTATTTT. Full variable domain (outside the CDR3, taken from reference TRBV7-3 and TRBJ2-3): GAGVSQTPSNKVTEKGKYVELRCDPISGHTALYWYRQSLGQGPEFLIYFQGTGAADDSGLPNDRFFAVRPEGSVSTLKIQRTERGDSAVYLCASSQVPLAGDTQYFGPGTRLTVL.

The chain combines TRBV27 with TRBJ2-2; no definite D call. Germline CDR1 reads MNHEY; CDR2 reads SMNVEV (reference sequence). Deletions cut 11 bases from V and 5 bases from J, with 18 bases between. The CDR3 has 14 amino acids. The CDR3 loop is CASQRLDGTGELFF. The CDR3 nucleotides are TGTGCCTCGCAAAGGCTAGATGGGACCGGGGAGCTGTTTTTT.

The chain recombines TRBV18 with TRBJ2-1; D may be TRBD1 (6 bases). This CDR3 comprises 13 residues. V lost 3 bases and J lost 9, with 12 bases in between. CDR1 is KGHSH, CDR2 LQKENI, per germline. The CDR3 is CASSPHKQGEQFF. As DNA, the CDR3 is TGTGCCAGCTCACCCCATAAACAGGGTGAGCAGTTCTTC.

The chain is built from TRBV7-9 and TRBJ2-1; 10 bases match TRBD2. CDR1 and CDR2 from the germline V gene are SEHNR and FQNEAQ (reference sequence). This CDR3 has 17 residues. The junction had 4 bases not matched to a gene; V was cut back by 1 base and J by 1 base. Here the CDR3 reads CASSLGSGRTSYNEQFF. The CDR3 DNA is TGTGCCAGCAGCTTAGGTAGCGGGAGGACGTCCTACAATGAGCAGTTCTTC.